One TCR beta chain is described in this entry. Its cognate antigen is unknown. The repertoire was sequenced with immunoSEQ multiplex PCR; TCRdb's copy has only in-frame clones and lacks some. The table lists more than 80,000 clones, approximately 83% of them singletons. The source of the sample is a study of T cell responses to AZD1222 COVID-19 vaccine. V gave up 5 bases and J gave up 5 bases, with 10 bases separating them. This CDR3 region has 12 residues. The germline V gene has CDR1 MNHEY and CDR2 SVGEGT. Second-dose intervals near 4 or 12 weeks were combined. Study-wide results and limits: The study found Spike-specific TCR breadth and depth rose after two AZD1222 doses. Along spike, vaccine-associated CD4 TCRs were found throughout, with dominance at 160-218 and 743-854.

This clonotype originated in an adult who received the AZD1222 COVID-19 vaccine. The starting material was peripheral blood, obtained 28 days after the second AZD1222 dose. The V gene is TRBV6-2 or TRBV6-3, the J gene TRBJ2-7, with D maybe TRBD2 (5 bases). The CDR3 DNA reads as TGTGCCAGCAGTACCGCGGGTGACGAGCAGTACTTC. Translating it yields CASSTAGDEQYF.